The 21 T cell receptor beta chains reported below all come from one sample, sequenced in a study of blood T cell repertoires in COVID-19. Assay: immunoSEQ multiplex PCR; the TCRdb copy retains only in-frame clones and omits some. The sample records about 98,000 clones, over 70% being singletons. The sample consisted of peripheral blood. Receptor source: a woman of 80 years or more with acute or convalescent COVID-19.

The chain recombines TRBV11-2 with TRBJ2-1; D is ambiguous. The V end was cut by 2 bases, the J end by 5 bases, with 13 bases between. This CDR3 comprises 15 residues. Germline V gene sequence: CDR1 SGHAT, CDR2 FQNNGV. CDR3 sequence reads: CASSLSPTPDNEQFF. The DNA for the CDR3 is TGTGCCAGCAGCTTAAGCCCTACCCCCGACAATGAGCAGTTCTTC.

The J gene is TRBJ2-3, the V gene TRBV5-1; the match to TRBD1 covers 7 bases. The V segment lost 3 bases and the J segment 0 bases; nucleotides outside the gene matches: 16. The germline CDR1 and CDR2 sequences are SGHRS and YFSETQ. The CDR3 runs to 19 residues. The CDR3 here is CASSSHRDSAGTSTDTQYF. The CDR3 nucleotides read TGCGCCAGCAGCTCACACCGGGACAGCGCCGGAACTAGCACAGATACGCAGTATTTT.

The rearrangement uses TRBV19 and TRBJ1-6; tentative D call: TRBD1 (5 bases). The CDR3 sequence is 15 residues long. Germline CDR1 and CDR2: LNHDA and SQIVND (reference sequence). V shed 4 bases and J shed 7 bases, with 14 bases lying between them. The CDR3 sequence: CASSTAGLGNSPLHF. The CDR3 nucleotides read TGTGCCAGTAGTACCGCGGGACTGGGGAATTCACCCCTCCACTTT.

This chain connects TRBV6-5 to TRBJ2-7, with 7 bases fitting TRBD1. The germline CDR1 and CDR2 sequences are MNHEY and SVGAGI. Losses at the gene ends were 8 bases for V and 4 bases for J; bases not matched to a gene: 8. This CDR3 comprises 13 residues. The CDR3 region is CASDRDRLYEQYF. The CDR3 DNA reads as TGTGCCAGCGACCGGGACAGACTGTACGAGCAGTACTTC.

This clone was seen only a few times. The CDR3 DNA reads as TGTGCCAGCAGCGGCGGACAGGGAGATCAGCCCCAGCATTTT. It yields the protein CASSGGQGDQPQHF. The V call is TRBV7-9, the J call TRBJ1-5, with 8 bases that match TRBD1. J was trimmed by 5 bases and V by 5 bases; bases with no gene match: 5. Germline assignment: CDR1 SEHNR and CDR2 FQNEAQ (reference sequence). The CDR3 is 14 amino acids.

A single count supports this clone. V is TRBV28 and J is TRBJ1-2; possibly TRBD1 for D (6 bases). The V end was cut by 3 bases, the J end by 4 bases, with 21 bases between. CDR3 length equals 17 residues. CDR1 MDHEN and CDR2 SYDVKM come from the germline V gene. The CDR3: CASSLGMGARSSYGYTF. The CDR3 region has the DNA TGTGCCAGCAGTTTGGGGATGGGGGCTCGGTCGAGCTATGGCTACACCTTC.

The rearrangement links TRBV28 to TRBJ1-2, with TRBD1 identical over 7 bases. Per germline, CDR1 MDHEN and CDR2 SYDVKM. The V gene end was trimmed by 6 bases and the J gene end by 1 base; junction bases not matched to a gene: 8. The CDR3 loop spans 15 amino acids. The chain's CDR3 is CASRDQGGSNYGYTF. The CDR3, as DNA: TGTGCCAGCAGGGATCAGGGGGGAAGTAACTATGGCTACACCTTC.

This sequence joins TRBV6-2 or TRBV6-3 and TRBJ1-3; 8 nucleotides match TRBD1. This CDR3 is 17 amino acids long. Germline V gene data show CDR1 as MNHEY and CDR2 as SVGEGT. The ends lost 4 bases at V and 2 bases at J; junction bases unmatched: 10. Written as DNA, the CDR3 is TGTGCCAGCAGTTCCCCCCGGACAGGGATCGCTGGAAACACCATATATTTT. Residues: CASSSPRTGIAGNTIYF.

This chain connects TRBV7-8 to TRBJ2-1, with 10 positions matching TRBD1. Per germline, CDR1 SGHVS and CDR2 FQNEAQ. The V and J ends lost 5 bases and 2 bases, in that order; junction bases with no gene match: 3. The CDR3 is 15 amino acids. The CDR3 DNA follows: TGTGCCAGCAGCCGAGGGACAGGGGCCTACAATGAGCAGTTCTTC. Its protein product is CASSRGTGAYNEQFF.

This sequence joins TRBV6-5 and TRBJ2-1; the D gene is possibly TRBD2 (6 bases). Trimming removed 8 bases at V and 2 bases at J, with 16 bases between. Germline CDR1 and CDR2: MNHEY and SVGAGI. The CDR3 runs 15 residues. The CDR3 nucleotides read TGTGCCAGCGTGCGCGGGGTTGTAACCTACAATGAGCAGTTCTTC. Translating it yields CASVRGVVTYNEQFF.

CDR3 coding DNA: TGTGCCAGCAGCTTAGGAGGGCTTAATAATGAAAAACTGTTTTTT. Translation gives CASSLGGLNNEKLFF. The chain employs TRBV7-2 and TRBJ1-4, with D unresolved. The germline V and J ends were trimmed by 1 base and 4 bases, with 10 bases remaining between them. The CDR3 loop spans 15 amino acids. CDR1 and CDR2 from the germline V gene are SGHTA and FQGNSA. The full variable domain, its missing parts supplied by reference TRBV7-2 and TRBJ1-4, is GAGVSQSPSNKVTEKGKDVELRCDPISGHTALYWYRQSLGQGLEFLIYFQGNSAPDKSGLPSDRFSAERTGGSVSTLTIQRTQQEDSAVYLCASSLGGLNNEKLFFGSGTQLSVL.

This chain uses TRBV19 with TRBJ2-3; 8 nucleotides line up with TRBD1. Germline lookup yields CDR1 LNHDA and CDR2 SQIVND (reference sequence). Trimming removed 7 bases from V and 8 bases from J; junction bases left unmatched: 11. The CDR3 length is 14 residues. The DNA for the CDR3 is TGTGCCAGTATGGGGACAGGCGCCTCTGGTACGCAGTATTTT. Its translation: CASMGTGASGTQYF.

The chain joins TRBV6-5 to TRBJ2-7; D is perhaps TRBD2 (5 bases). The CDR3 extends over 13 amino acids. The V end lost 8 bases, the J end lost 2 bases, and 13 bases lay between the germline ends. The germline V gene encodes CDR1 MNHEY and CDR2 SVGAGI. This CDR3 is CASETSGAYEQYV. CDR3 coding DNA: TGTGCCAGCGAAACAAGCGGAGCCTACGAGCAGTACGTC.

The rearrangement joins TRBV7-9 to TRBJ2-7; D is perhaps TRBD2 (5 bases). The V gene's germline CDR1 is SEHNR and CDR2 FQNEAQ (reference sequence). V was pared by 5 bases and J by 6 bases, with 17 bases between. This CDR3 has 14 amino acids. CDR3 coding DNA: TGTGCCAGCAGCGCGGACTCGGGCGGAGCCGAGCAGTACTTC. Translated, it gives CASSADSGGAEQYF.

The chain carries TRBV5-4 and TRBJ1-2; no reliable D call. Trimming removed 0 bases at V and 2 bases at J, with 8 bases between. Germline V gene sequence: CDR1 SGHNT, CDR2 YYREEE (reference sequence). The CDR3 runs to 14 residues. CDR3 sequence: CASSLDRTNYGYTF. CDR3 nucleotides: TGTGCCAGCAGCTTGGACAGAACGAACTATGGCTACACCTTC.

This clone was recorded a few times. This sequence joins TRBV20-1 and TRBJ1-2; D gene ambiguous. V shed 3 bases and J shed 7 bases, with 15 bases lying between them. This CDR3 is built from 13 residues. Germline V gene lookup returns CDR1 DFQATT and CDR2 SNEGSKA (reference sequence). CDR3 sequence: CSASPAQSGGYTF. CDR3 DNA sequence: TGCAGTGCTAGTCCCGCCCAATCCGGTGGCTACACCTTC.

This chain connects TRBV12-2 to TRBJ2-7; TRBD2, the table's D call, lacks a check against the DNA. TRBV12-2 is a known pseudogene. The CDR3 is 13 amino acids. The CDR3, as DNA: TGTGCAAGTTTGAGGGAAGTTGGTGACGAGCAGTACGTC. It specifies CASLREVGDEQYV.

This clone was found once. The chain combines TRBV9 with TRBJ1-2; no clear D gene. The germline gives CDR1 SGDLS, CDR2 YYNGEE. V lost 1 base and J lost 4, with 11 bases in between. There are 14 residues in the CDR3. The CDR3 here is CASSVSSAGYGYTF. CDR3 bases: TGTGCCAGCAGCGTAAGCAGCGCGGGCTATGGCTACACCTTC. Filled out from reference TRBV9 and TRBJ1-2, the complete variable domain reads DSGVTQTPKHLITATGQRVTLRCSPRSGDLSVYWYQQSLDQGLQFLIQYYNGEERAKGNILERFSAQQFPDLHSELNLSSLELGDSALYFCASSVSSAGYGYTFGSGTRLTVV.

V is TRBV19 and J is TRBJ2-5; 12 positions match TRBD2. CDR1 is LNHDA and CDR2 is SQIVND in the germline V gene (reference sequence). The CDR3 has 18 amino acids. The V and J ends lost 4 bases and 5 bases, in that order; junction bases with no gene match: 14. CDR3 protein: CASSSGLAGRPSSETQYF. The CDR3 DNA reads TGTGCCAGTAGTAGCGGACTAGCGGGGCGACCATCCAGCGAGACCCAGTACTTC.

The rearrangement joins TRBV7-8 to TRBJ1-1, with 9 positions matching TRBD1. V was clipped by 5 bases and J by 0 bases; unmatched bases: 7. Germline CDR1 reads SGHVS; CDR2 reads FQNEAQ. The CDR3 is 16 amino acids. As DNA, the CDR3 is TGTGCCAGCAGCGTAAACAGGGGGCAAATGAACACTGAAGCTTTCTTT. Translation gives CASSVNRGQMNTEAFF.

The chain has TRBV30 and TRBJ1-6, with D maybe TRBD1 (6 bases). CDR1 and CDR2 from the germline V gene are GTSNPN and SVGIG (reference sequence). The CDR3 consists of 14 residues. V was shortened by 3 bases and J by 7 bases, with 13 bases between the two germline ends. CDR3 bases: TGTGCCTGGAGCACCCGGACAGAAAATTCACCCCTCCACTTT. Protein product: CAWSTRTENSPLHF.